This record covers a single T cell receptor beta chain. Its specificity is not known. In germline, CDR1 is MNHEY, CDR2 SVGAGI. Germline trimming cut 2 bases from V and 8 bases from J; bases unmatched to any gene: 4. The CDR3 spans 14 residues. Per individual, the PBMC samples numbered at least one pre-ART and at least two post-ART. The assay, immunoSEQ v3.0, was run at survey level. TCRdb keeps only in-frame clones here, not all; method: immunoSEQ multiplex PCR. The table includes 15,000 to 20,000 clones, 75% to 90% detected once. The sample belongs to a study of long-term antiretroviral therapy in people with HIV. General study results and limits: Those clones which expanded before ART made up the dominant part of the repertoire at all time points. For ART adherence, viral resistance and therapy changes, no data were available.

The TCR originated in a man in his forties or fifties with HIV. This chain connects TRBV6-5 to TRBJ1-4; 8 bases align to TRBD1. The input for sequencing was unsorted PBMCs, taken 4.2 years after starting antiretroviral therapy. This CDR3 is CASSYNRGSEKLFF. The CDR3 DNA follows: TGTGCCAGCAGTTACAACAGGGGGTCGGAAAAACTGTTTTTT.